The entry below gives a single T cell receptor beta chain sequence along with its context. Its antigen is unidentified. This sample is part of a study of shared clonotypes between healthy human individuals. Study conclusions and caveats: It was the few donors that limited the genetic and exposure-history diversity represented. Compared with memory subsets, naive subsets generally had larger estimated richness.

CD8 memory fractions consisted of CD45RO+ and CCR7-negative CD45RA+ TemRA cells together. Several immunoSEQ plates held equal portions of the genomic DNA taken from each subset. Generated by immunoSEQ multiplex PCR, the TCRdb table keeps only in-frame clones and is missing some. Of about 380,000 clones listed, 95% to 97% are singletons. Sequences were obtained from memory CD8+ T cells sorted from blood. Subset denoted: CD45RO+ cells pooled with CCR7-negative TemRA cells. The source is a man younger than 45 in good health.

CDR3 DNA sequence: TGTGCCAGTAGTAGGACTGGGAGCTCCTACAATGAGCAGTTCTTC. Translated, it gives CASSRTGSSYNEQFF. This rearrangement joins TRBV19 to TRBJ2-1; maybe TRBD2 (5 bases). The CDR3 consists of 15 residues. Germline lookup yields CDR1 LNHDA and CDR2 SQIVND (reference sequence). V was trimmed by 4 bases and J by 0 bases, leaving 10 bases between them.